These 29 T cell receptor beta chains share one sample of origin, sequenced in a study of cytomegalovirus exposure and HLA in healthy donors. PCR primers comprised 60 Vbeta and 13 Jbeta primers. Clones were sequenced by immunoSEQ multiplex PCR, and TCRdb holds only the in-frame ones, with some missing. The sample carries roughly 76,000 clones, 86% recorded once. The sample was PBMCs. The receptors derive from a woman aged 25 to 39 in good health and CMV-seronegative.

The V and J genes are TRBV10-1 and TRBJ2-3; 12 bases map to TRBD2. The CDR3 contains 14 residues. After removal of 6 bases from V and 3 bases from J, the junction contained 1 base not matched to a gene. CDR1 WNHNN and CDR2 SYGVQD come from the germline V gene (reference sequence). CDR3 loop: CASSLAGGTDTQYF. DNA for the CDR3: TGCGCCAGCAGCCTAGCGGGAGGGACAGATACGCAGTATTTT.

This clone was observed a single time. J is TRBJ2-1 and V is TRBV7-2; tentatively, D is TRBD2 (6 bases). This CDR3 has 15 residues. Trimming took 5 bases from V and 8 from J, leaving 19 bases between them. Germline values: CDR1 SGHTA, CDR2 FQGNSA. The CDR3 is CASSPYPGAVDEQFF. The CDR3 DNA reads TGTGCCAGCAGCCCTTATCCGGGAGCCGTCGATGAGCAGTTCTTC.

The chain links TRBV7-8 to TRBJ1-1; 7 nucleotides line up with TRBD1. Trimming at V came to 5 bases and at J to 0 bases, leaving 6 bases not matched to a gene. The length of the CDR3 is 15 residues. CDR1 and CDR2 (germline): SGHVS, FQNEAQ. The CDR3 bases are TGTGCCAGCAGCCTGCCGGGACAGATGAACACTGAAGCTTTCTTT. Protein product: CASSLPGQMNTEAFF.

V and J are TRBV5-1 and TRBJ2-7; no clear D gene. This CDR3 contains 14 residues. The germline V gene encodes CDR1 SGHRS and CDR2 YFSETQ. The germline V and J ends were trimmed by 0 bases and 0 bases, with 7 bases remaining between them. CDR3 DNA sequence: TGCGCCAGCAGCTTGGGCCGGAGCTCCTACGAGCAGTACTTC. It encodes CASSLGRSSYEQYF.

This sequence joins TRBV6-1 and TRBJ2-1, with 14 bases aligning to TRBD2. In germline, CDR1 is MNHNS, CDR2 SASEGT. The length of the CDR3 is 16 residues. V gave up 3 bases and J gave up 8 bases; unmatched junction bases: 6. The CDR3 spells CASSDGTSGSKDEQFF. The CDR3 DNA reads as TGTGCCAGCAGTGACGGGACTAGCGGGAGTAAGGATGAGCAGTTCTTC.

The chain has TRBV7-2 and TRBJ1-5; D is unclear. The CDR3 runs 13 residues. Trimming pared 5 bases from V and 2 bases from J, leaving 7 bases between. Germline CDR1 SGHTA, CDR2 FQGNSA. Here the CDR3 DNA reads TGTGCCAGCAGCATCCGGGGCAATCAGCCCCAGCATTTT. Residues: CASSIRGNQPQHF.

The DNA of the CDR3 is TGCAGCGTGCCCGCGGGGGACGAGCAGTACTTC. Protein product: CSVPAGDEQYF. This sequence joins TRBV29-1 and TRBJ2-7; 7 nucleotides line up with TRBD2. Germline CDR1 and CDR2: SQVTM and ANQGSEA. Trimming removed 6 bases from V and 5 bases from J; junction bases left unmatched: 4. The CDR3 spans 11 residues.

This clone was counted once. The V call is TRBV30, the J call TRBJ1-2; possible D gene TRBD1, 6 bases. The germline V gene has CDR1 GTSNPN and CDR2 SVGIG (reference sequence). This CDR3 comprises 13 residues. The V gene lost 0 bases and the J gene lost 3 bases, with 8 bases spanning the gap. CDR3 sequence: CAWSVDSYYGYTF. CDR3 nucleotide sequence: TGTGCCTGGAGTGTGGACAGCTACTATGGCTACACCTTC.

The chain couples TRBV21-1 to TRBJ2-3; the listed D gene, TRBD2, was not tested against the DNA. TRBV21-1 is tagged as a pseudogene. The CDR3 is 12 amino acids. As DNA, the CDR3 is TGTGCCAGCTCACCCCGAGCAGATACGCAGTATTTT. Protein product: CASSPRADTQYF.

V and J are TRBV9 and TRBJ2-1, with D possibly TRBD1 on 5 matching bases. This CDR3 has 16 amino acids. Germline V gives CDR1 SGDLS, CDR2 YYNGEE. Trimming removed 9 bases from V and 4 bases from J, with 23 bases in between. CDR3 loop: CANPAMGRSGYNEQFF. The CDR3, as DNA: TGTGCCAATCCCGCGATGGGTAGGTCAGGGTACAATGAGCAGTTCTTC.

V gene TRBV10-3 combines with J gene TRBJ2-4; 10 nucleotides align to TRBD1. J lost 6 bases, V lost 2 bases, and 7 bases had no gene match. CDR3 length equals 16 residues. Germline assignment: CDR1 ENHRY and CDR2 SYGVKD. This CDR3 is CAISEKTGGLLNIQYF. The CDR3 DNA is TGTGCCATCAGTGAGAAGACAGGGGGCTTGCTAAACATTCAGTACTTC.

The chain joins TRBV7-6 to TRBJ2-4, with 8 bases matching TRBD2. Germline CDR1 reads SGHVS; CDR2 reads FNYEAQ. Germline trimming cut 2 bases from V and 0 bases from J; bases unmatched to any gene: 3. The CDR3 is made up of 16 amino acids. The CDR3 here is CASSLFLAGAKNIQYF. CDR3 DNA sequence: TGTGCCAGCAGCTTATTTCTAGCGGGAGCCAAAAACATTCAGTACTTC.

The V call is TRBV6-1, the J call TRBJ1-3, with D possibly matching TRBD1 (6 bases). V was pared by 8 bases and J by 0 bases, with 11 bases between. Germline values: CDR1 MNHNS, CDR2 SASEGT. The CDR3 has 14 amino acids. CDR3 nucleotides: TGTGCCAGCGTCCCGACAGGCTCTGGAAACACCATATATTTT. Translated: CASVPTGSGNTIYF.

The rearrangement links TRBV15 to TRBJ1-4; D is ambiguous. Germline loops: CDR1 LNHNV, CDR2 YYDKDF (reference sequence). The V end lost 0 bases, the J end lost 3 bases, and 11 bases lay between the germline ends. The CDR3 covers 16 residues. CDR3 DNA sequence: TGTGCCACCAGCAGAGATGAAACAGTTCCTAATGAAAAACTGTTTTTT. Translated: CATSRDETVPNEKLFF.

The J gene is TRBJ2-3, the V gene TRBV18, with 9 nucleotides matching TRBD2. After removal of 4 bases from V and 1 base from J, the junction contained 6 bases not matched to a gene. The CDR3 length is 16 residues. Germline values: CDR1 KGHSH, CDR2 LQKENI. The CDR3 loop reads CASSHLAGSGTDTQYF. In DNA form, the CDR3 reads TGTGCCAGCTCACACCTAGCGGGGTCTGGCACAGATACGCAGTATTTT.

The gene calls are TRBV6-1 and TRBJ2-3; D uncertain. The CDR3 extends over 15 amino acids. V lost 0 bases and J lost 2, with 9 bases in between. Germline V gives CDR1 MNHNS, CDR2 SASEGT. The DNA for the CDR3 is TGTGCCAGCAGTGAAGCTATGCGAGACACAGATACGCAGTATTTT. Translated: CASSEAMRDTDTQYF.

The V and J genes are TRBV29-1 and TRBJ2-7; TRBD2 aligns across 11 bases. The V gene end was trimmed by 4 bases and the J gene end by 3 bases; junction bases not matched to a gene: 8. CDR3 size: 15 residues. From germline, CDR1 is SQVTM and CDR2 ANQGSEA. CDR3: CSVAKGLADDYEQYF. In DNA, the CDR3 is TGCAGCGTTGCGAAGGGACTAGCGGATGACTACGAGCAGTACTTC.

V usage is TRBV9 and J usage is TRBJ2-5, with TRBD1 as a possible D gene (6 bases). Germline CDR1 is SGDLS and CDR2 is YYNGEE. The CDR3 has 17 residues. Between the trimmed V and J ends, which lost 4 bases and 2 bases, there was a span of 21 bases. The DNA for the CDR3 is TGTGCCAGCAGCCGTTCACAGGGAAGGTTAGGGCAAGAGACCCAGTACTTC. It codes for CASSRSQGRLGQETQYF. Drawing the rest from reference TRBV9 and TRBJ2-5, the complete variable domain is DSGVTQTPKHLITATGQRVTLRCSPRSGDLSVYWYQQSLDQGLQFLIQYYNGEERAKGNILERFSAQQFPDLHSELNLSSLELGDSALYFCASSRSQGRLGQETQYFGPGTRLLVL.

This clone has just a few counts. The J gene is TRBJ1-5, the V gene TRBV6-5, with D uncertain. The CDR3 consists of 13 residues. Germline loops: CDR1 MNHEY, CDR2 SVGAGI. Trimming shortened V by 6 bases and J by 0 bases, and 6 bases separated the two germline ends. CDR3 protein: CASSPLSNQPQHF. The CDR3 DNA is TGTGCCAGCAGCCCCCTTAGCAATCAGCCCCAGCATTTT.

A single count supports this clone. The rearrangement joins TRBV5-1 to TRBJ2-6; 15 nucleotides match TRBD2. The CDR3 is 24 amino acids. Germline trimming cut 3 bases from V and 0 bases from J; bases unmatched to any gene: 19. Looked up from germline, CDR1 is SGHRS and CDR2 is YFSETQ. The CDR3 DNA reads TGCGCCAGCAGCTCGGACAGGCAGGGGACTAGCGGGAGGCTCCCCCTCTCTGGGGCCAACGTCCTGACTTTC. It codes for CASSSDRQGTSGRLPLSGANVLTF. Based on the CDR3 plus reference TRBV5-1 and TRBJ2-6, the full variable domain is KAGVTQTPRYLIKTRGQQVTLSCSPISGHRSVSWYQQTPGQGLQFLFEYFSETQRNKGNFPGRFSGRQFSNSRSEMNVSTLELGDSALYLCASSSDRQGTSGRLPLSGANVLTFGAGSRLTVL.

The V gene is TRBV18, the J gene TRBJ1-2, with unresolved D. This CDR3 comprises 16 residues. Trimming cost V 3 bases and J 2 bases, with 16 bases left between them. The germline CDR1 and CDR2 sequences are KGHSH and LQKENI. The CDR3 DNA sequence: TGTGCCAGCTCACCGGTAGCGGGAAGCGTGAACTATGGCTACACCTTC. It is translated as CASSPVAGSVNYGYTF.

V usage is TRBV19 and J usage is TRBJ1-2; 7 nucleotides line up with TRBD1. J gave up 4 bases and V 1 base, and 3 bases lay outside the gene matches. The CDR3 has 14 residues. Germline values: CDR1 LNHDA, CDR2 SQIVND (reference sequence). CDR3 region: CASSIVRDSYGYTF. As DNA, the CDR3 is TGTGCCAGTAGTATAGTTAGGGACAGCTATGGCTACACCTTC.

The chain uses TRBV6-1 and TRBJ2-7; 11 bases are shared with TRBD2. The CDR3 length is 15 residues. Germline V CDR1 and CDR2: MNHNS, SASEGT. Trimming at V came to 6 bases and at J to 4 bases, leaving 8 bases not matched to a gene. CDR3 sequence reads: CASRVGTSGSYEQYF. CDR3 nucleotide sequence: TGTGCCAGCAGAGTCGGGACTAGCGGAAGTTACGAGCAGTACTTC.

V gene TRBV23-1 combines with J gene TRBJ1-2; 7 nucleotides agree with TRBD1. TRBV23-1 belongs to the ORF category, with a function that is uncertain. This CDR3 has 18 residues. Trimming cost V 2 bases and J 5 bases; bases outside gene matches: 17. The CDR3 here is CASSQPRQGSVSRYGYTF. The CDR3 nucleotides read TGCGCCAGCAGTCAACCACGACAGGGAAGTGTTTCTCGGTATGGCTACACCTTC.

This rearrangement joins TRBV9 to TRBJ2-5; the match to TRBD1 covers 7 bases. The DNA end favors TRBJ2-7, so the J call may be wrong. Germline CDR1 SGDLS, CDR2 YYNGEE. CDR3 length: 16 residues. Written as DNA, the CDR3 is TGTGCCAGCAGCCCAAGGGGGCCTTTTAGCTCCTACGAGCAGTACTTC. This encodes CASSPRGPFSSYEQYF.

V usage is TRBV5-6 and J usage is TRBJ2-5, with D possibly TRBD1 on 6 matching bases. This CDR3 spans 16 amino acids. The V and J ends lost 1 base and 3 bases respectively, with 16 bases between them. CDR1 is SGHDT, CDR2 YYEEEE, per germline. The CDR3 DNA sequence: TGTGCCAGCAGCTTGATAACTCAGGGGTTTAAAGAGACCCAGTACTTC. Translated, it gives CASSLITQGFKETQYF.

This chain joins TRBV28 and TRBJ2-3, with a tentative D call TRBD2 (5 bases). Trimming pared 2 bases from V and 3 bases from J, leaving 12 bases between. Looked up from germline, CDR1 is MDHEN and CDR2 is SYDVKM. The length of the CDR3 is 15 residues. CDR3 sequence reads: CASSLTAAGTDTQYF. CDR3 bases: TGTGCCAGCAGTTTAACAGCGGCCGGAACAGATACGCAGTATTTT.

The genes are TRBV5-1 and TRBJ1-2, with TRBD1 as a possible D gene (5 bases). CDR1 SGHRS and CDR2 YFSETQ come from the germline V gene. The CDR3 has 15 residues. V was shortened by 4 bases and J by 5 bases, with 18 bases between the two germline ends. CDR3 coding DNA: TGCGCCAGCAGCCAGATGGCAGGGCCCTTATATGGCTACACCTTC. Translation gives CASSQMAGPLYGYTF. The variable domain in full, with the rest retrieved from reference TRBV5-1 and TRBJ1-2, is KAGVTQTPRYLIKTRGQQVTLSCSPISGHRSVSWYQQTPGQGLQFLFEYFSETQRNKGNFPGRFSGRQFSNSRSEMNVSTLELGDSALYLCASSQMAGPLYGYTFGSGTRLTVV.

In its sample, this clone was seen once. This sequence joins TRBV25-1 and TRBJ1-6, with 7 bases lining up with TRBD1. Trimming cost V 4 bases and J 8 bases; bases outside gene matches: 8. Germline CDR1 reads MGHDK; CDR2 reads SYGVNS. The length of the CDR3 is 15 residues. The CDR3: CASSAKQGIYSPLHF. Here the CDR3 DNA reads TGTGCCAGCAGTGCTAAACAGGGGATTTATTCACCCCTCCACTTT.